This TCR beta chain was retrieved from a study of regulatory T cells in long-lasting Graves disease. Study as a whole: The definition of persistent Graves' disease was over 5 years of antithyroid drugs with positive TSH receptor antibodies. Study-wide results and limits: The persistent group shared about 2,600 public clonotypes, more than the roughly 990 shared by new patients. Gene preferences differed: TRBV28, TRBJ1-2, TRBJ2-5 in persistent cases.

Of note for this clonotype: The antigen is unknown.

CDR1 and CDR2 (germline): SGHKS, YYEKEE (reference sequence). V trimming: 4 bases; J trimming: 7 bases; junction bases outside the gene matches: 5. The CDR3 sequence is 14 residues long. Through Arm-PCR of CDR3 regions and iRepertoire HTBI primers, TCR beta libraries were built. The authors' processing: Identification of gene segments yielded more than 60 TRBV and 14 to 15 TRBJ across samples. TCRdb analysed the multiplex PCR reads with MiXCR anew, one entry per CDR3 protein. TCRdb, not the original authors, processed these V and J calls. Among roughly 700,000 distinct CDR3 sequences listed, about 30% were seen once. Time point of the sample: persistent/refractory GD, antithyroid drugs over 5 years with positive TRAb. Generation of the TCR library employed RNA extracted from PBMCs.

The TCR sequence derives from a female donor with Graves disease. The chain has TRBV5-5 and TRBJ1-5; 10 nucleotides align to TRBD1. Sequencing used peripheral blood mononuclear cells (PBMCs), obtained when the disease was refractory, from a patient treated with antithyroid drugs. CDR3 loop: CASSGDRGGQPQHF. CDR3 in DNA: TGTGCCAGCAGCGGGGACAGGGGTGGGCAGCCCCAGCATTTT.